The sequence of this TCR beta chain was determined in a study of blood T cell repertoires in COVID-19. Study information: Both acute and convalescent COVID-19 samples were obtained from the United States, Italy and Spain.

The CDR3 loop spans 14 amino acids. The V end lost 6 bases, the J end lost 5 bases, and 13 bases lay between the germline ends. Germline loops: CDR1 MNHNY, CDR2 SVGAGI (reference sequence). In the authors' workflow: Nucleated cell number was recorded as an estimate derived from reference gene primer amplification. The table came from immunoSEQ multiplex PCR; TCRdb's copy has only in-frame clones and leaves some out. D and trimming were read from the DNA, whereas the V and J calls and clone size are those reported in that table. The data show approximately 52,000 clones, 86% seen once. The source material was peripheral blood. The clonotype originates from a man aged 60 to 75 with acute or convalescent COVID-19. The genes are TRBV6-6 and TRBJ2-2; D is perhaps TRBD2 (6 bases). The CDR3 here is CASSHFGGTGELFF. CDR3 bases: TGTGCCAGCAGCCACTTCGGGGGAACCGGGGAGCTGTTTTTT.